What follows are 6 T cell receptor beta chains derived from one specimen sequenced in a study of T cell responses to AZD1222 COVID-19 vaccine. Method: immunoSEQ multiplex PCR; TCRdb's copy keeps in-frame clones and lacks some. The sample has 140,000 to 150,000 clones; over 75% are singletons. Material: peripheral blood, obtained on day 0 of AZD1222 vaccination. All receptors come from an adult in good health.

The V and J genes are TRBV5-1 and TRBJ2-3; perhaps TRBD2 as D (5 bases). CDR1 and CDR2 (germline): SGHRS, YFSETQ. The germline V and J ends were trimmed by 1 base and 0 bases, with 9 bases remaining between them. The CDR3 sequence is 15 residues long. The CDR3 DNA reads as TGCGCCAGCAGCTTGTTCGGGGATAGCACAGATACGCAGTATTTT. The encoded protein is CASSLFGDSTDTQYF.

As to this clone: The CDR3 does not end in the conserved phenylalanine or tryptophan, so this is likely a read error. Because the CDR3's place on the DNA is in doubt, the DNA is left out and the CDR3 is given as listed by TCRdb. The CDR3 is CAWSELQGCRG. The chain combines TRBV30 with TRBJ2-7. CDR1 is GTSNPN, CDR2 SVGIG, per germline (reference sequence). The CDR3 is 11 amino acids in total, end residues counted.

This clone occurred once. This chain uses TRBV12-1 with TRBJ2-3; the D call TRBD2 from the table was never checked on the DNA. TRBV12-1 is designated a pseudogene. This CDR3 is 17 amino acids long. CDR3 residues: CASSLTRAGGPTDTQYF. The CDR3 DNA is TGTGCCAGCAGCTTGACCCGCGCGGGGGGGCCAACAGATACGCAGTATTTT.

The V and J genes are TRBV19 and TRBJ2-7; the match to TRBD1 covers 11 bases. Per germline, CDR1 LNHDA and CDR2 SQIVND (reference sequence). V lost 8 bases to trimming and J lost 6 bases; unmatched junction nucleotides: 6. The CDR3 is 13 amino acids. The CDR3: CASRGTGGREQYF. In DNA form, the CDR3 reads TGTGCCAGTCGCGGGACAGGGGGTCGCGAGCAGTACTTC.

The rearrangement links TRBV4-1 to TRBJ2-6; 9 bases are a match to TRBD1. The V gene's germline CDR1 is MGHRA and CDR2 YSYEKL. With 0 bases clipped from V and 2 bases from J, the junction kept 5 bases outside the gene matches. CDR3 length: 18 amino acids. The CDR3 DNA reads TGCGCCAGCAGCCAAGAATTACAGGGGGCAGCTGGGGCCAACGTCCTGACTTTC. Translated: CASSQELQGAAGANVLTF.

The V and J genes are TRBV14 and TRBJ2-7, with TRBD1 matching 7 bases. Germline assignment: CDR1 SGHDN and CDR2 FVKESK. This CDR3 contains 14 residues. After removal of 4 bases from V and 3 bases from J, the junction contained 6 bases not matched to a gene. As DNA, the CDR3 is TGTGCCAGCAGCCTATACCGGGACAGCTACGAGCAGTACTTC. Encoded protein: CASSLYRDSYEQYF.